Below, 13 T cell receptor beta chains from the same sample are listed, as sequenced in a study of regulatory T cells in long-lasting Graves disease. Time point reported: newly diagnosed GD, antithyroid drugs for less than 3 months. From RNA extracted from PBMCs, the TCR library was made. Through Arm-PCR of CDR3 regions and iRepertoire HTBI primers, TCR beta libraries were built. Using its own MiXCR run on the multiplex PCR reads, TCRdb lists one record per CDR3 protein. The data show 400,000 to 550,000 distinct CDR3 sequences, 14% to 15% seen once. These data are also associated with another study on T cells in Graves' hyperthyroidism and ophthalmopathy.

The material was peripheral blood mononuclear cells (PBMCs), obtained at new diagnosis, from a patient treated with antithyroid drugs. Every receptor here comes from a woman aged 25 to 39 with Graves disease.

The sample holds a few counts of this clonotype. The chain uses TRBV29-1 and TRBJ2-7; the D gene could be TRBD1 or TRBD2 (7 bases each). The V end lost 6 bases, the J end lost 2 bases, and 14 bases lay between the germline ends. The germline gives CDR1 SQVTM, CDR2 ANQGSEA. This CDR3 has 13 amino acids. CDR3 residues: CSVHQGGTYEQYF. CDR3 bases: TGCAGCGTACATCAGGGGGGGACCTACGAGCAGTACTTC.

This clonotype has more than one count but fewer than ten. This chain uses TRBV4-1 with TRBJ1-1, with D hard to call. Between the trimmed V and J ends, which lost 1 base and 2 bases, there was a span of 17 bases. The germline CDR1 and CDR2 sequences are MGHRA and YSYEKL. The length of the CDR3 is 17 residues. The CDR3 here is CASSQAGVGPLNTEAFF. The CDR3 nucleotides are TGCGCCAGCAGCCAAGCTGGTGTCGGACCTTTAAACACTGAAGCTTTCTTT.

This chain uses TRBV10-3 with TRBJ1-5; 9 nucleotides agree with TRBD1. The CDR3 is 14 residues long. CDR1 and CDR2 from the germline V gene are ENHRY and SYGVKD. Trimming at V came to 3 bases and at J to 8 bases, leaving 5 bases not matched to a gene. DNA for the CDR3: TGTGCCATCAGTGACACAGGGGGCATAGAGCCCCAGCATTTT. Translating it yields CAISDTGGIEPQHF.

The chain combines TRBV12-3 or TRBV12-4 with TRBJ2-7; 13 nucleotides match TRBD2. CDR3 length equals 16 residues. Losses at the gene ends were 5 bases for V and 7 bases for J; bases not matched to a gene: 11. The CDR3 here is CASSPGLAGPQREQYF. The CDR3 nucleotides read TGTGCCAGCAGTCCGGGACTAGCGGGGCCCCAACGGGAGCAGTACTTC.

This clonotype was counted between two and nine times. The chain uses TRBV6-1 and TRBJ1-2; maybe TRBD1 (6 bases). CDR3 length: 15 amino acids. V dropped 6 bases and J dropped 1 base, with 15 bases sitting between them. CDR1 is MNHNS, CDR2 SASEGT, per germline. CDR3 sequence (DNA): TGTGCCAGCAGCAACTCCGGGACATATAACTATGGCTACACCTTC. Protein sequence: CASSNSGTYNYGYTF.

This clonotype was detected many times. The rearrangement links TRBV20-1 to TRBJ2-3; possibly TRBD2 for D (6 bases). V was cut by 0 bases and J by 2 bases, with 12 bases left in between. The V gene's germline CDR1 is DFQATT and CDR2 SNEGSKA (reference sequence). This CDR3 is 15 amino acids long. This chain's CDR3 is CSARDPGTFTDTQYF. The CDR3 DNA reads TGCAGTGCTAGAGATCCCGGGACTTTCACAGATACGCAGTATTTT.

The CDR3 DNA sequence: TGCAGTGCTCCAGAGACTAACAATGAGCAGTTCTTC. Amino acid sequence: CSAPETNNEQFF. The V gene is TRBV20-1, the J gene TRBJ2-1, with D possibly being TRBD2 (5 bases). The CDR3 is made up of 12 amino acids. V was cut by 5 bases and J by 5 bases, with 10 bases left in between. Germline V lookup: CDR1 DFQATT, CDR2 SNEGSKA (reference sequence).

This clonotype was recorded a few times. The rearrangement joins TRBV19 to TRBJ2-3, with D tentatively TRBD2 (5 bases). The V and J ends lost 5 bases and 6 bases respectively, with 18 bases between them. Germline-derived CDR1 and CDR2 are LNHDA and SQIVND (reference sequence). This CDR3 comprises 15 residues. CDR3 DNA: TGTGCCAGTAGTGAGTTATTAGCGAACCGTGATACGCAGTATTTT. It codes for CASSELLANRDTQYF.

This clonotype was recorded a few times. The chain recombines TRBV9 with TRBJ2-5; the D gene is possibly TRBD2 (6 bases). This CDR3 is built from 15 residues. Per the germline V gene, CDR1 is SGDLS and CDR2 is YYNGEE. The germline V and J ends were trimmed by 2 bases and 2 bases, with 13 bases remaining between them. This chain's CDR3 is CASSVSWGLQETQYF. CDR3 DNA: TGTGCCAGCAGCGTTAGCTGGGGACTTCAAGAGACCCAGTACTTC.

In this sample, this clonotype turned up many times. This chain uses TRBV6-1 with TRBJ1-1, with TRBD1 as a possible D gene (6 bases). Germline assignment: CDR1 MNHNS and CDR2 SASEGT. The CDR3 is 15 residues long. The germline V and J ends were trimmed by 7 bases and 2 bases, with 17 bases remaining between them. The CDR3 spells CASILQTGINTEAFF. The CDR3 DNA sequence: TGTGCCAGCATTCTACAGACAGGAATAAACACTGAAGCTTTCTTT.

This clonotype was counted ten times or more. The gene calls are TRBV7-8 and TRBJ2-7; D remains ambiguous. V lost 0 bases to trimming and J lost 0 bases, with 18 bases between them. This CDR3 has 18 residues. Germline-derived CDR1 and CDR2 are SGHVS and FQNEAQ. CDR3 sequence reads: CASSLAILLAPTSYEQYF. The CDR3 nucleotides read TGTGCCAGCAGCTTAGCTATACTACTGGCGCCGACCTCCTACGAGCAGTACTTC.

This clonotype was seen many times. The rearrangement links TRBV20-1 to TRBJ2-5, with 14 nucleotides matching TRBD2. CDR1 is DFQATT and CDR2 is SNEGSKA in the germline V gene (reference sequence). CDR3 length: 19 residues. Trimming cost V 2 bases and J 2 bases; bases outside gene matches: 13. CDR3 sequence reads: CSARLWLTSGRALQETQYF. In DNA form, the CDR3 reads TGCAGTGCTAGATTGTGGCTGACTAGCGGGAGGGCCCTTCAAGAGACCCAGTACTTC.

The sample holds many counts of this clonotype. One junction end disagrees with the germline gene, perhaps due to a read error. In DNA, the CDR3 is TGCAGGGCTACACTGGGGGGGGGGGGCACTGAAGCTTTCTTT. Translation: CRATLGGGGTEAFF. This chain links TRBV20-1 with TRBJ1-1, with a weak D call TRBD1 (5 bases). From germline, CDR1 is DFQATT and CDR2 SNEGSKA (reference sequence). The CDR3 runs 14 residues.